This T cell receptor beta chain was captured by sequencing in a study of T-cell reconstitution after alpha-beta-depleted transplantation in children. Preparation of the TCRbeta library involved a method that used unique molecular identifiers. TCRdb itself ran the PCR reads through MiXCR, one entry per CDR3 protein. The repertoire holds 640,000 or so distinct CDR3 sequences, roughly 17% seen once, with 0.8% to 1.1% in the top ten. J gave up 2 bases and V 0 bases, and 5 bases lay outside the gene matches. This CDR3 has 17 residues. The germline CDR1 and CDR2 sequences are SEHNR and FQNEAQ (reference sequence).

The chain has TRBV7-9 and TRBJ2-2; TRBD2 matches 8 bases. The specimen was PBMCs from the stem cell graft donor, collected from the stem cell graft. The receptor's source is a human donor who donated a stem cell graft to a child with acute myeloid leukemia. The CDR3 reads CASSLARGGPNTGELFF. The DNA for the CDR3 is TGTGCCAGCAGCTTAGCTCGCGGGGGGCCCAACACCGGGGAGCTGTTTTTT.